Sequencing of this T cell receptor beta chain was carried out in a study of regulatory and conventional T cells in RAG deficiency (dated by TCRdb to 2015 to 2018). Notes on the research overall: To compare the diversity and composition of the repertoires of Treg, conventional CD4+ and CD8+ T cells between RAG-deficient patients and healthy controls, the study applied high-throughput TCR beta sequencing.

Regulatory T cells were purified from blood as CD4+CD25-high CD127-low cells before genomic DNA extraction. For repertoire analyses, the comparison group consisted of 7 or 8 healthy control donors. CDR1 and CDR2 were assigned from the germline V gene as SGHRS and YFSETQ. Taken from cysteine to phenylalanine, the CDR3 has 14 residues. Only the CDR3 part of the read is kept: 42 bases, read in frame from the first base. V gives up 0 bases and J gives up 8 bases, and the segment between their germline ends measures 14 bases. Broader findings and caveats from the paper: For some subjects, some analyses of T-cell subsets were not performed. Shorter CDR3 lengths were found in all patient T-cell subsets, and >85% Treg-Tconv repertoire overlap at nucleotide and amino acid level was observed in Omenn syndrome patients. Rather than being bona fide Treg cells, the sorted CD25-high CD127-low cells in Omenn syndrome patients may represent peripherally activated cells. Compared with controls, Omenn syndrome and CID/AS patients had roughly 98-fold fewer unique TCR beta sequences in Treg cells, but only around 10-fold fewer in the other subsets. Compared with control T-cell subpopulations, RAG-deficient patients had much lower Shannon entropy and higher Simpson indices.

Library method: the immunoSEQ multiplex PCR assay. Rearranged TCR beta chain products were amplified from the genomic DNA of sorted T-cell subsets and were then sequenced. On the authors' methods: Shannon entropy and Simpson indices were used to measure the diversity of productive TCR beta rearrangements in each repertoire. Clonal expansion was assessed by the summed frequency of the 100 most abundant productive TCR beta clonotypes among total reads. The TRB repertoires were scored with a self-reactivity index built on which amino acids appear at CDR3beta positions 6 and 7. Two-way ANOVA was used for repertoire analyses, and Student t or Mann-Whitney tests were used for flow cytometric analyses. As stored in TCRdb, this immuneACCESS dataset retains in-frame rearrangements with V and J assigned. A fraction of the clones does not appear; measured against another copy, unresolved V genes explain less than half of the discrepancy, and the remainder lacks a known reason. V and J calls and clone size are given by that table; D and trimming were obtained from the DNA. The sample table records about 20,000 clones; roughly 87% of these occur just once. The ten most abundant clones make up under 1.5% of the sample.

As for this clone: This receptor's antigen is unknown. One base away there is no much larger clone; base qualities are not given.

The sample also formed part of further work on regulatory T cells. The second source states: For the multiplex PCR, 52 forward TRBV primers and 13 reverse TRBJ primers were used, and amplification bias was corrected with both assay-based and computational methods. Restricted unique TRB V-J pairs and skewed V and J gene usage were observed in patient repertoires, most markedly in regulatory T cells. The study compared T-cell receptor beta repertoires of sorted regulatory, conventional CD4+ and CD8+ T cells in CD3G-deficient patients with those in healthy controls. Ficoll density separation was used to isolate peripheral blood mononuclear cells. Rearranged TRB loci were amplified from genomic DNA by multiplex PCR within the immunoSEQ assay. An Illumina HiSeq platform was used to sequence the TRB amplicons. Custom algorithms error-filtered the raw sequences and aligned them to reference gene sequences, after which the immunoSEQ online tools were used for analysis. Productive and nonproductive TRB rearrangement frequencies were evaluated among both unique and total sequences. Prism software was used to run t tests, Mann-Whitney tests or two-way ANOVA for comparisons between groups.

Input material: Tregs sorted from blood. The TCR was taken from a human donor in good health. The V and J segments used are TRBV5-1 and TRBJ1-2; no D segment can be confidently identified. This receptor has the CDR3 CASSLEVGGGGYTF. The nucleotide sequence is given as TGCGCCAGCAGCTTGGAGGTTGGAGGAGGAGGCTACACCTTC. The variable domain in full, with residues beyond the CDR3 obtained from the reference TRBV5-1 and TRBJ1-2 genes, is KAGVTQTPRYLIKTRGQQVTLSCSPISGHRSVSWYQQTPGQGLQFLFEYFSETQRNKGNFPGRFSGRQFSNSRSEMNVSTLELGDSALYLCASSLEVGGGGYTFGSGTRLTVV.